This T cell receptor (beta chain) was recovered during a study of cytomegalovirus exposure and HLA in healthy donors. Primers for the PCR totalled 60 Vbeta and 13 Jbeta. The protocol was immunoSEQ multiplex PCR, while the TCRdb copy is restricted to in-frame clones and leaves out a portion. The repertoire includes over 130,000 clones, roughly 77% of them detected once, and approximately 3.7% sits in the top ten. Trimming cost V 6 bases and J 6 bases, with 15 bases left between them. Germline values: CDR1 LNHNV, CDR2 YYDKDF (reference sequence). The CDR3 consists of 14 residues. V gene TRBV15 combines with J gene TRBJ1-5, with D unresolved. The material sequenced was PBMCs. This receptor was identified in a human donor in good health. CDR3 residues: CATRLPEVGQPQHF. The CDR3, as DNA: TGTGCCACCAGACTCCCGGAGGTAGGTCAGCCCCAGCATTTT.